Here is one TCR beta chain with its context. The target antigen is unknown. Repertoires were generated with immunoSEQ multiplex PCR, while TCRdb's copy carries only in-frame clones and drops some. The sample shows 10,000 to 13,000 clones, roughly 85% of them seen only once. This record comes from a study of tumor-infiltrating lymphocytes in localized non-small cell lung cancer. Overall study: Resected tumor was paired with non-adjacent uninvolved lung from the same patient. Notes on the study in general: Technical variation could not be separated from intratumor heterogeneity here. Not all patients were TCR sequenced, owing to tissue quantity.

This CDR3 contains 15 residues. Per germline, CDR1 KGHSH and CDR2 LQKENI. V was clipped by 3 bases and J by 10 bases, with 19 bases between them. Sequencing was done on a sample of uninvolved lung tissue not adjacent to the tumor. The clonotype was recovered from a human donor with non-small cell lung cancer. This rearrangement joins TRBV18 to TRBJ2-1; TRBD1 is a possible D gene (7 bases). CDR3 nucleotides: TGTGCCAGCTCACCCCAAAAGGGAGGAGGGGGCGAGCAGTTCTTC. Translated, it gives CASSPQKGGGGEQFF.